This T cell receptor (beta chain) appears in the sequencing data of a study of response to subunit inactivated influenza vaccine. Study observations and caveats: A suggestion made by the authors is that each seasonal influenza vaccination recruits few new T cells.

Remarks on this clonotype: Its antigen remains unknown.

From the RT-PCR reads, TCRdb called clonotypes with MiXCR, one entry per CDR3 protein. Altogether fewer than 550,000 distinct CDR3 sequences are present, about 25% being singletons, with the ten largest covering 1.9%. The source is a man between 45 and 60 years old who received an inactivated influenza vaccine. The source was CD4+ T cells sorted from PBMCs, collected 4 to 6 days after vaccination.

CDR3 DNA: TGCAGCGTTGAAGCTACAGGGGACAGACTCTATGGCTACACCTTC. Its protein is CSVEATGDRLYGYTF. J is TRBJ1-2 and V is TRBV29-1; TRBD1 agrees at 7 bases. This CDR3 is built from 15 residues. Germline CDR1 and CDR2: SQVTM and ANQGSEA. With V trimmed by 1 base and J by 4 bases, 9 bases remained unmatched. The full variable domain, its missing parts supplied by reference TRBV29-1 and TRBJ1-2, is SAVISQKPSRDICQRGTSLTIQCQVDSQVTMMFWYRQQPGQSLTLIATANQGSEATYESGFVIDKFPISRPNLTFSTLTVSNMSPEDSSIYLCSVEATGDRLYGYTFGSGTRLTVV.